This T cell receptor (beta chain) appears in the sequencing data of a study of Ad26.COV2.S vaccination and SARS-CoV-2 variants. Across the whole study: The vaccine Ad26.COV2.S was put into the muscle once, or twice with 56 days between.

Treatment indicated: about 20 received Ad26.COV2.S at low or high dose, single or two shots; about 5 received placebo; per-sample allocation not given. Repertoires come from day 63 after the first vaccine or placebo injection. Adults aged 18-55 years in Boston included the donor. Sequencing used immunoSEQ multiplex PCR; TCRdb keeps in-frame clones, though not all of them. The data hold approximately 350,000 clones, with around 82% observed a single time. The sample holds one count of this clone. The TCR was taken from a person between 18 and 65 years old who received the Ad26.COV2.S COVID-19 vaccine or a placebo. The source was peripheral blood, collected in a trial of Ad26.COV2.S vaccine versus placebo.

The CDR3 spells CSVLDRYYGYTF. As DNA, the CDR3 is TGCAGCGTTTTGGACAGGTACTATGGCTACACCTTC. The chain couples TRBV29-1 to TRBJ1-2, with 7 bases matching TRBD1. There are 12 residues in the CDR3. CDR1 SQVTM and CDR2 ANQGSEA come from the germline V gene. V trimming: 5 bases; J trimming: 3 bases; junction bases outside the gene matches: 3.